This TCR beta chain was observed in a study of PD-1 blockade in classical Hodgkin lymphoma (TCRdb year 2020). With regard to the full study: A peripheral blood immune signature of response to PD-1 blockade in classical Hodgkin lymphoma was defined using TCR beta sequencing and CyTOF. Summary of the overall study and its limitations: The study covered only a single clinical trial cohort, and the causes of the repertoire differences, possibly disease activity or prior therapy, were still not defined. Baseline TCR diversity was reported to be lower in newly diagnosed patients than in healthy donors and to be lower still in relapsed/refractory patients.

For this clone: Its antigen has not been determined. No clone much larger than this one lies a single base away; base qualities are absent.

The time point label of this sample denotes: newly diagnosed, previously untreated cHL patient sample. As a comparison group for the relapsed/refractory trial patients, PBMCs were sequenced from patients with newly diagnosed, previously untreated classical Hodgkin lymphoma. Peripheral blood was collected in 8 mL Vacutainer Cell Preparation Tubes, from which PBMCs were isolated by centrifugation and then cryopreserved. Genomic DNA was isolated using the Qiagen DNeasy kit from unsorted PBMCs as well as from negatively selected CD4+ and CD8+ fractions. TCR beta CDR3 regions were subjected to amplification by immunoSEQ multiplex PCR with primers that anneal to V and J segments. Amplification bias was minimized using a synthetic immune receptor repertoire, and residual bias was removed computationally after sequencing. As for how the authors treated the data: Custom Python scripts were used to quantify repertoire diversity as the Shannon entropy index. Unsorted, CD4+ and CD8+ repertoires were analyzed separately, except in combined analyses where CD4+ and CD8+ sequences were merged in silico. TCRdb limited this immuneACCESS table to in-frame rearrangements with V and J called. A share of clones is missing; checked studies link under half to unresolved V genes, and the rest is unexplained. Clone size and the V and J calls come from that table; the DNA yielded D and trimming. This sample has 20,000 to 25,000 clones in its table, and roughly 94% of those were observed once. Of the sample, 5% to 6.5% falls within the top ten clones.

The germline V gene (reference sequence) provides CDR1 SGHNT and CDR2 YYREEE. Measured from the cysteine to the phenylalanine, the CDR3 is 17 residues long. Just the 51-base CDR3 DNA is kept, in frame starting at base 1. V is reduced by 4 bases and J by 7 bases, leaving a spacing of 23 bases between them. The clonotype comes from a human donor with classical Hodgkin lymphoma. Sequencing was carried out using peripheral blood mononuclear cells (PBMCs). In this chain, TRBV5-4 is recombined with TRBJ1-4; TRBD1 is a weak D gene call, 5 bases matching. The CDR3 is CASSQRTVRGAGEKLFF. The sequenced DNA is TGTGCCAGCAGCCAGAGGACCGTTAGGGGCGCGGGTGAAAAACTGTTTTTT.